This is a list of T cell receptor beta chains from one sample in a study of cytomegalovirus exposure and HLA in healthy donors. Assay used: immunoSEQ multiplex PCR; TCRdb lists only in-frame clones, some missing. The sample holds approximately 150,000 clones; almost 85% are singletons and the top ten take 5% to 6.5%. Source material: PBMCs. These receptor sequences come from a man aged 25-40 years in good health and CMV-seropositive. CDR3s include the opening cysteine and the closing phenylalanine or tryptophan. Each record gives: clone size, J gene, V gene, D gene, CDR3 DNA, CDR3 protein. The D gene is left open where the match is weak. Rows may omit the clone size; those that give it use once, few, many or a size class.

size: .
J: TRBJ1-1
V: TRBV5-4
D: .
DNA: TGTGCCAGCAGCTTCGGTTCCATTATCCCCATGAACACTGAAGCTTTCTTT
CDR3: CASSFGSIIPMNTEAFF

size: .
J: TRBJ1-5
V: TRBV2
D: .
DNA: TGTGCCAGCACAGGACAGTGGGATCAGCCCCAGCATTTT
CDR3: CASTGQWDQPQHF

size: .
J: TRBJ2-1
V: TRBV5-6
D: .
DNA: TGTGCCAGCAGCTTCGAGACCGGGGTCCCTGAAAAATACAATGAGCAGTTCTTC
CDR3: CASSFETGVPEKYNEQFF

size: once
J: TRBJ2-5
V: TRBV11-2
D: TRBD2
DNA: TGTGCCAGCAGCTTAGGCCCCAGGGGCGGGGGGAAAGAGACCCAGTACTTC
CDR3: CASSLGPRGGGKETQYF

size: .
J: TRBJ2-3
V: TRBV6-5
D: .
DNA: TGTGCCAGCAGCCAGGGGACACGGACAGATACGCAGTATTTT
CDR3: CASSQGTRTDTQYF

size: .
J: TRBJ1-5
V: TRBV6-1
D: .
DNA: TGTGCCAGCAGTGAAAAGCGCAGCAAACGGCCCCAGCATTTT
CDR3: CASSEKRSKRPQHF

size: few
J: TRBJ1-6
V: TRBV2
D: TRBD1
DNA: TGTGCCAGCAGTGAGCCGGGGACAGGGTGGAATTCACCCCTCCACTTT
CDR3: CASSEPGTGWNSPLHF

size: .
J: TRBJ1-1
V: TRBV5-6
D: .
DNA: TGTGCCAGCAGCTTGCAGGGGTACACTGAAGCTTTCTTT
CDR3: CASSLQGYTEAFF

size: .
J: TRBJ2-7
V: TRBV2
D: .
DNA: TGTGCCCTTGATGAGCAGGCCACCTACGAGCAGTACTTC
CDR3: CALDEQATYEQYF

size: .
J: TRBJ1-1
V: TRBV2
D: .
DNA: TGTGCCAGCACTGAACTGCTGGGGGCGAACACTGAAGCTTTCTTT
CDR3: CASTELLGANTEAFF

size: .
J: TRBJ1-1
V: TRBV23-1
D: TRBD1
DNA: TGCGCCAGCAGTCAGCCTGGACAGGGGGCGAGCACTGAAGCTTTCTTT
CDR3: CASSQPGQGASTEAFF

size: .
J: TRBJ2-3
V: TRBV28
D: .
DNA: TGTGCCAGCAGTCCTAGGGGACTGAGCACAGATACGCAGTATTTT
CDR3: CASSPRGLSTDTQYF

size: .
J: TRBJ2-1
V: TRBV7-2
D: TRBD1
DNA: TGTGCCAGCAGCCACCGGGACAGGGGGACTGGTGAGCAGTTCTTC
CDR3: CASSHRDRGTGEQFF

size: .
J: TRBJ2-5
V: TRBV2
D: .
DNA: TGTGCCAGCAGACAGGTATTCCAAGAGACCCAGTACTTC
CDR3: CASRQVFQETQYF

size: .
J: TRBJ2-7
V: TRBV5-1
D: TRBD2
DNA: TGCGCCAGCAGCCCCGGACGGGGGGTCTACGAGCAGTACTTC
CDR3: CASSPGRGVYEQYF

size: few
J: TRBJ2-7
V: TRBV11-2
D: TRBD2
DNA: TGTGCCAGCAGCCCCAGTCGGGGACTAGGGCCTTCCTACGAGCAGTACTTC
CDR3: CASSPSRGLGPSYEQYF

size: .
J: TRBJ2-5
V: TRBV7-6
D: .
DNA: TGTGCCAGCAGCTCTACGTGGGTACAGGGAGGGATTGTGGAGACCCAGTACTTC
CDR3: CASSSTWVQGGIVETQYF

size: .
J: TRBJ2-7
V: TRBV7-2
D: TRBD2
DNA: TGTGCCAGCAGCTCTAGGACTAGCGGGAGTACCAACGAGCAGTACTTC
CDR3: CASSSRTSGSTNEQYF

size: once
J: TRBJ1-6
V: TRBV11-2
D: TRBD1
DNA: TGTGCCAGCAGCTTAGGGGACAGGGGAGGTTCACCCCTCCACTTT
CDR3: CASSLGDRGGSPLHF

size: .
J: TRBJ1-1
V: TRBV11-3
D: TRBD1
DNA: TGTGCCAGCAGCTACCCGGGACAGCCAAACACTGAAGCTTTCTTT
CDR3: CASSYPGQPNTEAFF

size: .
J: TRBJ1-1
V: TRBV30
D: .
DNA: TGTGCCTGGAGTGTACGGGGGGGAAACACTGAAGCTTTCTTT
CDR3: CAWSVRGGNTEAFF

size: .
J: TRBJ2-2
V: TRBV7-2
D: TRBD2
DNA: TGTGCCAGCAGCTTGGGACTAGCGGGAGGGCCGAACGGGGAGCTGTTTTTT
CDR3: CASSLGLAGGPNGELFF

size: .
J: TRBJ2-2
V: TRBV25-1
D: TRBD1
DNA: TGTGCCAGCAGAGGACAGGGCACCGGGGAGCTGTTTTTT
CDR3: CASRGQGTGELFF

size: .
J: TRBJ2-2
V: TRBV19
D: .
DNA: TGTGCCAGTAGTGGAGGAGGTGCCGGGGAGCTGTTTTTT
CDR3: CASSGGGAGELFF

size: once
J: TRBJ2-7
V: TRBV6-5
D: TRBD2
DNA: TGTGCCAGCAGAATAGCGGGAGGCTACGAGCAGTACTTC
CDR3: CASRIAGGYEQYF

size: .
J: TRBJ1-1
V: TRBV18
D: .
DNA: TGTGCCAGCCTGGGGAGCACTGAAGCTTTCTTT
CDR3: CASLGSTEAFF

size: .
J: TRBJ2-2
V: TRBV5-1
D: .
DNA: TGCGCCAGCAGCCAAGCCCTCGCAAATCCCTCCGCGCTGTTTTTT
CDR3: CASSQALANPSALFF

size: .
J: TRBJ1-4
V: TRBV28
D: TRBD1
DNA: TGTGCAGGACAGGGGGCGGGTGAAAAACTGTTTTTT
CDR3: CAGQGAGEKLFF

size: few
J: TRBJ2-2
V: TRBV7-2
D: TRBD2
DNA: TGTGCCAGCAGCTCCCAGCGGGGGGGAAACGGGGAGCTGTTTTTT
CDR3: CASSSQRGGNGELFF

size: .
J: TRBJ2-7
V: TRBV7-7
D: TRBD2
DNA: TGTGCCAGCAGCCCCGGGACTAGCGGCTACGAGCAGTACTTC
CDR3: CASSPGTSGYEQYF

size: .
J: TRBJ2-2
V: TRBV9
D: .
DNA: TGTGCCAGCAGCCCGACAGGCGTGAACACCGGGGAGCTGTTTTTT
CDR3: CASSPTGVNTGELFF

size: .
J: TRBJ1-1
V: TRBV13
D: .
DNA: TGTGCCAGCAGCCCCCCCGGGTGGGGGCGAGTCGACACTGAAGCTTTCTTT
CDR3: CASSPPGWGRVDTEAFF

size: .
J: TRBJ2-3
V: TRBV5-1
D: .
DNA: TGCGCCAGCAGCTTAGGAGAGGGGGTGAATACGCAGTATTTT
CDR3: CASSLGEGVNTQYF

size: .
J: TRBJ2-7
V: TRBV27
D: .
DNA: TGTGCCAGCAGTTTATCCACAGTTAGCTACGAGCAGTACTTC
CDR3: CASSLSTVSYEQYF

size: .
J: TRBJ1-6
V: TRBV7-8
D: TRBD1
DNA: TGTGCCAGCAGCATAAAACAGGGGGCGGGTTCACCCCTCCACTTT
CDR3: CASSIKQGAGSPLHF

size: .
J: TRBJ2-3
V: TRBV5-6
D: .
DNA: TGTGCCAGCAGCTTGGCTCTTATTTTCACAGATACGCAGTATTTT
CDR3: CASSLALIFTDTQYF

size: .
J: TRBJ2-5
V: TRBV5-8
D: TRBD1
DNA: TGTGCCAGCAGCTACAGGGGTGGGGAGACCCAGTACTTC
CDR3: CASSYRGGETQYF